This T cell receptor (beta chain) was observed in a study of blood T cell repertoires in COVID-19. Participants were aged roughly 18 to 89 years, lived in over 20 US areas, and enrolled virtually. The CDR3 consists of 16 residues. V was pared by 1 base and J by 3 bases, with 12 bases between. Germline V gives CDR1 KGHDR, CDR2 SFDVKD. This table comes from immunoSEQ multiplex PCR, and its TCRdb copy is limited to in-frame clones, with some not included. The sample records roughly 320,000 clones, 65% to 90% being singletons. The gene calls are TRBV24-1 and TRBJ1-5, with a weak D call TRBD1 (5 bases). This clonotype was sampled from a man between 25 and 39 years old who had recovered from COVID-19. The specimen was PBMCs or T cells enriched from blood (not recorded which). In DNA form, the CDR3 reads TGTGCCACCAGTGATTTTTCGGGGGGGTTCAATCAGCCCCAGCATTTT. Encoded protein: CATSDFSGGFNQPQHF.